The entry below describes one T cell receptor (beta chain). What it recognizes is unknown. Germline V CDR1 and CDR2: KGHDR, SFDVKD. V gave up 5 bases and J gave up 4 bases; unmatched junction bases: 5. The CDR3 extends over 14 amino acids. The sample originates from a study of T cells in Graves' hyperthyroidism and ophthalmopathy. Across the study: Peripheral blood specimens were obtained at initial diagnosis, prior to any treatment. Points from the study as a whole: Most clonotypes that expanded in the thyroid above 0.001 also showed up in blood.

Amplification of TCR beta CDR3 regions used RNA as the template. In the first-round RT-PCR of the TCR CDR3, the HTBI primer set was used. From the multiplex PCR reads, TCRdb called clonotypes with MiXCR, one entry per CDR3 protein. This table holds roughly 500,000 distinct CDR3 sequences, approximately 24% found once. Active moderate-to-severe ophthalmopathy, Clinical Activity Score at least 3, NOSPECS at least 4, under 3 months' duration. Every diagnosis used clinical symptoms, serum thyroxine and TRAb, thyroid ultrasound and orbital computed tomography. The TCR was taken from a woman aged 30 to 39 with Graves' ophthalmopathy. The sample was blood. The V and J genes are TRBV24-1 and TRBJ1-2; the match to TRBD1 covers 8 bases. CDR3 sequence reads: CATSGTGNGYGYTF. CDR3 DNA sequence: TGTGCCACCAGTGGGACAGGGAATGGCTATGGCTACACCTTC.